In its sample, the clone carrying this T cell receptor (beta chain) was seen once. Its specificity is not known. This sample is part of a study of cytomegalovirus exposure and HLA in healthy donors. Likely unrecorded immune exposures existed in these nominally healthy donors. CDR3 size: 15 residues. CDR1 and CDR2 (germline): LNHDA, SQIVND (reference sequence). Deletions cut 3 bases from V and 2 bases from J, with 12 bases between. The PCR employed 60 Vbeta primers together with 13 Jbeta primers. The repertoire was sequenced with immunoSEQ multiplex PCR; TCRdb's copy has only in-frame clones and lacks some. Counted here are 180,000 or so clones, approximately 81% occurring once; the ten biggest clones make up about 2%. Overall study findings and caveats: Researchers catalogued approximately 170 TCR beta chains as cytomegalovirus-associated. In vitro, three CMV-associated chains proved specific for CMV antigens.

The sequenced sample was PBMCs. The sequence was collected from a woman in her forties or fifties in good health and CMV-seronegative. The chain is built from TRBV19 and TRBJ2-3, with a possible D match to TRBD2 (6 bases). The CDR3 here is CASSIAGSLTDTQYF. As DNA, the CDR3 is TGTGCCAGTAGTATCGCGGGATCCCTCACAGATACGCAGTATTTT.